The count of the clone carrying this T cell receptor beta chain is one. Its antigen is unidentified. As defined, naive CD8 cells were CD45RO-negative and positively selected for CCR7, with terminally differentiated effector memory CD45RA+ cells excluded. Trimming stripped 0 bases from V and 5 bases from J, with 0 bases between. From germline, CDR1 is SGHNT and CDR2 YYREEE (reference sequence). This CDR3 has 10 amino acids. This sample is part of a study of shared clonotypes between healthy human individuals. General study points: Only a few donors were included, so the genetic and exposure-history diversity represented was limited. Non-shared clonotypes displayed generation probabilities falling below those of clonotypes present in all four donors.

Assay execution proceeded at the deep level. The repertoire was sequenced with immunoSEQ multiplex PCR; TCRdb's copy has only in-frame clones and lacks some. The data show 2 million or so clones, approximately 95% seen once. Specimen: naive CD8+ T cells sorted from blood. This clonotype originated in a man in his late teens or twenties in good health. The chain couples TRBV5-4 to TRBJ2-7; D unclear. CDR3 amino acids: CASSLDEQYF. The CDR3 nucleotides read TGTGCCAGCAGCTTGGACGAGCAGTACTTC. Based on the CDR3 plus reference TRBV5-4 and TRBJ2-7, the full variable domain is ETGVTQSPTHLIKTRGQQVTLRCSSQSGHNTVSWYQQALGQGPQFIFQYYREEENGRGNFPPRFSGLQFPNYSSELNVNALELDDSALYLCASSLDEQYFGPGTRLTVT.